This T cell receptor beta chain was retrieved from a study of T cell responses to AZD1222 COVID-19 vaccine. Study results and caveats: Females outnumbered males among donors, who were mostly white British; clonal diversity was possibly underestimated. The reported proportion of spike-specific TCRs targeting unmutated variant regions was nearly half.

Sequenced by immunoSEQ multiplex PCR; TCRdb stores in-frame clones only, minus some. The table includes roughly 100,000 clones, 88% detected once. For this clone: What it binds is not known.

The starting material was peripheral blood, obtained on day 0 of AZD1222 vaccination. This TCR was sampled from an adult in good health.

DNA of the CDR3: TGTGCCAGCAGTCAACAGGGGTACGATGGCTACACCTTC. It codes for CASSQQGYDGYTF. The chain is built from TRBV2 and TRBJ1-2; 7 bases are a match to TRBD1. The CDR3 sequence is 13 residues long. Germline lookup yields CDR1 SNHLY and CDR2 FYNNEI. After removal of 5 bases from V and 6 bases from J, the junction contained 6 bases not matched to a gene. Combining the CDR3 with reference TRBV2 and TRBJ1-2 gives the whole variable domain EPEVTQTPSHQVTQMGQEVILRCVPISNHLYFYWYRQILGQKVEFLVSFYNNEISEKSEIFDDQFSVERPDGSNFTLKIRSTKLEDSAMYFCASSQQGYDGYTFGSGTRLTVV.